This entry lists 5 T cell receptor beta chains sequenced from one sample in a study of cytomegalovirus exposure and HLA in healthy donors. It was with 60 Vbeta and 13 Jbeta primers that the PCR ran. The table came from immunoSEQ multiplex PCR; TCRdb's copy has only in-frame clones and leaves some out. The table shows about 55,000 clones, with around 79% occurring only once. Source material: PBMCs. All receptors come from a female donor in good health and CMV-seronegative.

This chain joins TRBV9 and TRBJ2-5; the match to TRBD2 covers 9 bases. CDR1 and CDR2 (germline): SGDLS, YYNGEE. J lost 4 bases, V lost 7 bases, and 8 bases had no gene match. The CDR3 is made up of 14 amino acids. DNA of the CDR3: TGTGCCAGCGGGGCGGGGGGGCTGTTAGAGACCCAGTACTTC. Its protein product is CASGAGGLLETQYF.

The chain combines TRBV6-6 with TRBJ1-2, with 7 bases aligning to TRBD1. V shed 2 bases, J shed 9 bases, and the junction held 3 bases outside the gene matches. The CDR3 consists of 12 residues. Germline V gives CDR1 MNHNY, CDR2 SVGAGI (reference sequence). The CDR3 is CASSYDRASYTF. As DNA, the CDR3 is TGTGCCAGCAGTTACGACAGGGCAAGCTACACCTTC.

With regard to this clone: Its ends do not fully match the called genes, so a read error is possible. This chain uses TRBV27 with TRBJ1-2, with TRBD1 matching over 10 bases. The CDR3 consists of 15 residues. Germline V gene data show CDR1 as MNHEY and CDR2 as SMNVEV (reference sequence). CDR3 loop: CASSVSGQGSYGYTF. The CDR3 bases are TGTGCCAGCAGTGTATCGGGACAGGGGAGCTATGGCTACACCTTC.

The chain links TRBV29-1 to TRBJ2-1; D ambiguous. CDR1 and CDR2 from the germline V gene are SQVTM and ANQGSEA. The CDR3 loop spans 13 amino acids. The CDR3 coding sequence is TGCATATGCCGAGGCGTAGTGGTCACTGAGCAGTTCTTC. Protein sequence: CICRGVVVTEQFF.

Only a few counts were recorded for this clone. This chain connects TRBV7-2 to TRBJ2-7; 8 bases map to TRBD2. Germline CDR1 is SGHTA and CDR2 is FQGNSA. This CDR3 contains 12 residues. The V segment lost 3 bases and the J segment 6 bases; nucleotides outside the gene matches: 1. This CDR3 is CASSFGRGEQYF. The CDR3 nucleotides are TGTGCCAGCAGCTTCGGGAGGGGCGAGCAGTACTTC.